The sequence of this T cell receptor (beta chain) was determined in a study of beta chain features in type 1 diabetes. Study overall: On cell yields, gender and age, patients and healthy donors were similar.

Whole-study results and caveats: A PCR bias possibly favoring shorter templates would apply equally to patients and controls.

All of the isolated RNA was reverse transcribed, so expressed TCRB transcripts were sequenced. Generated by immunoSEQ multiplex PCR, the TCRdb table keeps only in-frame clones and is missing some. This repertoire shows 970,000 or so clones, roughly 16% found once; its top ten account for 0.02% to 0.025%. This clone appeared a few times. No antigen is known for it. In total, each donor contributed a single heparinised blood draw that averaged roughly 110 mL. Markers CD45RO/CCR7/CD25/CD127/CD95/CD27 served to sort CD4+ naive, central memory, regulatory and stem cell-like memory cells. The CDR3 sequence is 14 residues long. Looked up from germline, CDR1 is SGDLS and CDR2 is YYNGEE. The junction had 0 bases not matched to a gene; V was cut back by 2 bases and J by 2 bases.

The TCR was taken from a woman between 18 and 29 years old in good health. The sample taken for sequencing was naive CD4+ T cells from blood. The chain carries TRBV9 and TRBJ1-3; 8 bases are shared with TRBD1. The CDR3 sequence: CASSVDRAGNTIYF. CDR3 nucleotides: TGTGCCAGCAGCGTGGACAGGGCTGGAAACACCATATATTTT.